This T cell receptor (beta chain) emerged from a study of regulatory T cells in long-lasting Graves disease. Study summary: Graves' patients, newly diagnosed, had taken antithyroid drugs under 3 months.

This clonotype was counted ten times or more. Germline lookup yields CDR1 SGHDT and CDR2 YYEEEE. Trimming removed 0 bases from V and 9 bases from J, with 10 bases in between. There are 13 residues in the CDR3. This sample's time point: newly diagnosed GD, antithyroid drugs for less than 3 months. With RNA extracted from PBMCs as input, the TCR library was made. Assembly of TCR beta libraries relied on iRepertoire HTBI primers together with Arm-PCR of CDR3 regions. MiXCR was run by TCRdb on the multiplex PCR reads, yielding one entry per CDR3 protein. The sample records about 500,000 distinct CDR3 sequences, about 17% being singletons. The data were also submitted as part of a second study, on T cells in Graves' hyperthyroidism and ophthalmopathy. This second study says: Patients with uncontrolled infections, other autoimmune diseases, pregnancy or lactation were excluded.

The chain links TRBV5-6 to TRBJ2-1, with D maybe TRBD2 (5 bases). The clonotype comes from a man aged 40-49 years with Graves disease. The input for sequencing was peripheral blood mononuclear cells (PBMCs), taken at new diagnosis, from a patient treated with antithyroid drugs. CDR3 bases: TGTGCCAGCAGCTTGGAACTAGTCGGTGAGCAGTTCTTC. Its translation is CASSLELVGEQFF.